This paragraph reports one T cell receptor beta chain. This sample stems from a study of T cell changes during pregnancy in multiple sclerosis. Assay used: immunoSEQ multiplex PCR; TCRdb lists only in-frame clones, some missing. The data hold around 49,000 clones, with around 90% observed a single time. This sequence was found in a female donor in good health, enrolled as a control in a pregnancy study. The source material was CD4+ T cells from peripheral blood mononuclear cells, sampled after pregnancy.

In DNA form, the CDR3 reads TGTGCCAGCAGCTTTGACCAGGGCACTGAAGCTTTCTTT. It yields the protein CASSFDQGTEAFF. The chain carries TRBV7-9 and TRBJ1-1; D might be TRBD1 (5 bases). Trimming took off 3 bases at V and 4 bases at J, with 9 bases between the two ends. CDR3 length: 13 amino acids. Germline CDR1 is SEHNR and CDR2 is FQNEAQ (reference sequence). Full variable domain (outside the CDR3, taken from reference TRBV7-9 and TRBJ1-1): DTGVSQNPRHKITKRGQNVTFRCDPISEHNRLYWYRQTLGQGPEFLTYFQNEAQLEKSRLLSDRFSAERPKGSFSTLEIQRTEQGDSAMYLCASSFDQGTEAFFGQGTRLTVV.